The rows below give T cell receptor beta chains drawn from one sample of a study of cytomegalovirus exposure and HLA in healthy donors. Profiling relied on immunoSEQ multiplex PCR, and the TCRdb table lists in-frame clones only, not all of them. The data show over 100,000 clones, roughly two thirds seen once. The source material was PBMCs. These receptors all stem from a man between 35 and 55 years old in good health and CMV-seronegative. Each CDR3 is given without its conserved first and last residue. Clone sizes are given selectively: once, few, many, or a class where the clone is expanded.

abundance | v_gene | CDR3aa
once | TRBV6-5 | ASSPTGQVGYGYT
. | TRBV7-2 | ASCPPGQVTPLH
once | TRBV5-1 | ASSPGTGFDQETQY
. | TRBV21-1 | ASNRLGAPRETQY
. | TRBV7-6 | ASSLPGDIQY
few | TRBV7-8 | ASSPTATNEKLF
. | TRBV6-5 | ASNHANYGYP
. | TRBV5-1 | ASSLGQGIYEQY
. | TRBV7-6 | ASSLRDIYTPPNTEAF
. | TRBV29-1 | SVAEAYYEGKLF
few | TRBV10-3 | AISVGPSSVTGGGKAF
. | TRBV7-2 | ASSSGHTTDGNTIY
once | TRBV19 | ASSPLVRGYEQY
. | TRBV6-5 | ASSYPTGGSYEQY
. | TRBV6-5 | ASSLGQGVTEAF
. | TRBV7-9 | ASSLAGQANSPLH
. | TRBV30 | AWTFGGVDRSEAF
few | TRBV6-5 | ASSYSSTGDYYEQY
. | TRBV9 | ASSVGTSGTYEQY
. | TRBV6-5 | ASRPRARMFNEQF
. | TRBV2 | ASGVEGLNIQY
. | TRBV29-1 | SAEAGGAASDTGELF
once | TRBV6-5 | ASSYSARERAQY
. | TRBV4-1 | ASSQVIRSYGYT
few | TRBV5-8 | ASSPAEELWRKLF
. | TRBV4-2 | ASSQASGAGVETQY
. | TRBV9 | ASSLTGTTRTGELF
. | TRBV5-1 | ASSFTYQGLNGYT
. | TRBV10-3 | AISETDTEAF
. | TRBV4-1 | ASSQDDSSTDTQY
few | TRBV25-1 | ASGWGSSYEQY
. | TRBV27 | ASSLLGFEPLYGYT
. | TRBV6-6 | ASTLPGGETQY
. | TRBV4-3 | ASSQEPAGGYNEQF
. | TRBV5-6 | ASSQTGDNEKLF
. | TRBV7-3 | ASSSSLGGGAHTGELF
. | TRBV27 | ASRAVGGSNQPQH
once | TRBV6-6 | ASSYPGQDKETQY
once | TRBV30 | AWRPRRSNSPLH
. | TRBV6-6 | ASSPEGSNQPQH
. | TRBV9 | ASSASGGAGTDTQY
. | TRBV9 | ASSVAAGAAGYT
. | TRBV29-1 | SVIERGDQQETQY
. | TRBV4-3 | ASSPPGRLQGAF
. | TRBV5-4 | ASSPSGGQGTDTQY
. | TRBV5-4 | ASSSPLQDSYGYT
. | TRBV27 | ASSSTHGTTGNTIY
. | TRBV6-1 | ATDGQNTGELF
. | TRBV6-5 | ASSYSRGYSNQPQH